The 27 T cell receptor beta chains given below trace back to one sample, sequenced in a study of T cells after yellow fever vaccination. TCRdb processed the 5' RACE reads anew with MiXCR; each CDR3 protein has one entry. This table holds 510,000 or so distinct CDR3 sequences, roughly 21% found once. Here the sequenced sample was PBMCs, taken 15 days after the yellow fever booster vaccination. The source of these receptors is a man aged 30 to 39 who received the YFV17D yellow fever vaccine.

This clonotype has only a few counts. The genes are TRBV4-3 and TRBJ1-4, with 8 nucleotides matching TRBD1. J was trimmed by 5 bases and V by 5 bases; bases with no gene match: 7. The CDR3 sequence is 15 residues long. Per the germline V gene, CDR1 is LGHNA and CDR2 is YSLEER. The CDR3 reads CASSSRQGPNEKLFF. DNA of the CDR3: TGCGCCAGCAGCTCCCGACAGGGGCCAAATGAAAAACTGTTTTTT.

This clonotype was seen more than once but under ten times. The chain links TRBV5-1 to TRBJ2-5, with D uncertain. Trimming removed 0 bases from V and 5 bases from J, with 11 bases in between. CDR3 length equals 14 residues. Germline values: CDR1 SGHRS, CDR2 YFSETQ. CDR3 in DNA: TGCGCCAGCAGCTTGGTTGTCGGTGGGGAGACCCAGTACTTC. Translated: CASSLVVGGETQYF.

The chain has TRBV5-1 and TRBJ2-2; 8 positions agree with TRBD2. The germline V gene has CDR1 SGHRS and CDR2 YFSETQ. V lost 4 bases, J lost 3 bases, and 8 bases stayed unmatched. The CDR3 loop spans 16 amino acids. CDR3 bases: TGCGCCAGCAGCCCCACTAGCGGCTTGCACACCGGGGAGCTGTTTTTT. This translates into CASSPTSGLHTGELFF.

In its sample, this clonotype was seen a few times. This chain uses TRBV5-1 with TRBJ2-1; 10 positions match TRBD2. The germline V gene has CDR1 SGHRS and CDR2 YFSETQ. With V trimmed by 0 bases and J by 14 bases, 8 bases remained unmatched. CDR3 length: 14 residues. The CDR3 DNA follows: TGCGCCAGCAGCTTGGCCTCTAGCGGGAGTAACGAGTTCTTC. Protein sequence: CASSLASSGSNEFF.

V is TRBV7-6 and J is TRBJ1-1; tentatively, D is TRBD1 (6 bases). Trimming removed 7 bases from V and 8 bases from J, with 17 bases in between. The germline V gene encodes CDR1 SGHVS and CDR2 FNYEAQ. The length of the CDR3 is 13 residues. The CDR3 here is CASTEGGILEAFF. In DNA, the CDR3 is TGTGCCAGCACCGAGGGGGGCATTTTAGAAGCTTTCTTT.

This clonotype was found a few times. This sequence joins TRBV27 and TRBJ2-3; 13 nucleotides match TRBD2. The CDR3 covers 20 residues. The J segment lost 0 bases and the V segment lost 5 bases, leaving 14 bases of the junction unmatched. The germline gives CDR1 MNHEY, CDR2 SMNVEV (reference sequence). In DNA form, the CDR3 reads TGTGCCAGCAGTCCGAGAAGTACTAGCGGGAGGGCCTCTAGCACAGATACGCAGTATTTT. Its protein is CASSPRSTSGRASSTDTQYF.

This clonotype was seen more than once but under ten times. The genes are TRBV27 and TRBJ2-5; D might be TRBD2 (6 bases). Germline CDR1 reads MNHEY; CDR2 reads SMNVEV (reference sequence). The CDR3 runs 14 residues. V gave up 3 bases and J gave up 5 bases, with 13 bases separating them. CDR3 region: CASSFLSEGETQYF. The CDR3 nucleotides are TGTGCCAGCAGTTTCCTTTCGGAGGGGGAGACCCAGTACTTC.

Details on this clonotype: Compared with germline, one end of the junction differs, possibly owing to a read error. The rearrangement links TRBV15 to TRBJ1-1; no definite D call. There are 13 residues in the CDR3. The germline gives CDR1 LNHNV, CDR2 YYDKDF (reference sequence). The CDR3 loop is CATSGEWGTEAFF. The CDR3 bases are TGTGCCACCAGCGGAGAATGGGGTACTGAAGCTTTCTTT.

The rearrangement uses TRBV30 and TRBJ2-5; 7 nucleotides align to TRBD2. The CDR3 length is 14 residues. The V and J ends lost 0 bases and 0 bases, in that order; junction bases with no gene match: 1. CDR1 and CDR2 from the germline V gene are GTSNPN and SVGIG (reference sequence). CDR3 nucleotide sequence: TGTGCCTGGAGTGTCGGGGGGTACCAAGAGACCCAGTACTTC. Translated: CAWSVGGYQETQYF.

This clonotype came up many times. The chain has TRBV6-5 and TRBJ2-6; D call uncertain. Between the trimmed V and J ends, which lost 0 bases and 3 bases, there was a span of 0 bases. The length of the CDR3 is 13 residues. CDR1 is MNHEY and CDR2 is SVGAGI in the germline V gene. The CDR3 DNA reads TGTGCCAGCAGTTACTCTGGGGCCAACGTCCTGACTTTC. Residues: CASSYSGANVLTF.

V usage is TRBV7-8 and J usage is TRBJ2-1; 8 bases fit TRBD2. This CDR3 is built from 14 residues. The junction had 5 bases not matched to a gene; V was cut back by 1 base and J by 9 bases. Looked up from germline, CDR1 is SGHVS and CDR2 is FQNEAQ. In DNA, the CDR3 is TGTGCCAGCAGCTTAGGAGCCGGGAGGGCTGAGCAGTTCTTC. Encoded protein: CASSLGAGRAEQFF.

The chain has TRBV20-1 and TRBJ2-3, with 7 bases that match TRBD1. V was pared by 5 bases and J by 4 bases, with 12 bases of the junction left unmatched. The germline CDR1 and CDR2 sequences are DFQATT and SNEGSKA (reference sequence). This CDR3 is built from 15 residues. The DNA for the CDR3 is TGCAGTGCTCCTGACAGGGTCATTAGCGCAGATACGCAGTATTTT. This encodes CSAPDRVISADTQYF.

This clonotype was seen a few times. The rearrangement links TRBV12-3 or TRBV12-4 to TRBJ2-7, with 9 nucleotides matching TRBD1. There are 13 residues in the CDR3. The V and J ends lost 7 bases and 5 bases, in that order; junction bases with no gene match: 6. The CDR3 bases are TGTGCCAGCAATAGGGACAGGGTCCACGAGCAGTACTTC. Protein sequence: CASNRDRVHEQYF.

V and J are TRBV7-2 and TRBJ2-4, with TRBD1 identical over 7 bases. The CDR3 contains 14 residues. The trim removed 3 bases at V and 8 bases at J, leaving 7 bases unmatched. Germline CDR1 is SGHTA and CDR2 is FQGNSA. The CDR3: CASSFDRALDIQYF. DNA for the CDR3: TGTGCCAGCAGCTTCGACAGGGCTTTAGACATTCAGTACTTC.

The chain employs TRBV4-3 and TRBJ2-4, with TRBD1 matching over 7 bases. CDR1 and CDR2 (germline): LGHNA, YSLEER. CDR3 length equals 16 residues. The V and J ends lost 0 bases and 3 bases, in that order; junction bases with no gene match: 5. The CDR3 DNA reads TGCGCCAGCAGCCAAGATCCCACAGGGGACAAAAACATTCAGTACTTC. Translation gives CASSQDPTGDKNIQYF.

The chain recombines TRBV5-1 with TRBJ2-7, with 7 bases aligning to TRBD2. The CDR3 loop spans 14 amino acids. Germline trimming cut 5 bases from V and 2 bases from J; bases unmatched to any gene: 7. The V gene's germline CDR1 is SGHRS and CDR2 YFSETQ. The DNA for the CDR3 is TGCGCCAGCAGGGGCGGGGGAGGCACCTACGAGCAGTACTTC. This encodes CASRGGGGTYEQYF.

The gene calls are TRBV3-1 and TRBJ2-1; D is undetermined. Trimming removed 3 bases from V and 5 bases from J, with 8 bases in between. CDR3 length: 13 amino acids. Germline assignment: CDR1 LGHDT and CDR2 YNNKEL (reference sequence). CDR3 nucleotides: TGTGCCAGCAGCCACGCCCGTCACAATGAGCAGTTCTTC. It translates to CASSHARHNEQFF.

This clonotype has only a few counts. The CDR3 spells CASSWGQYNEQFF. The CDR3 DNA reads TGTGCCAGCAGCTGGGGACAGTACAATGAGCAGTTCTTC. The rearrangement links TRBV7-2 to TRBJ2-1; 7 bases are shared with TRBD1. Looked up from germline, CDR1 is SGHTA and CDR2 is FQGNSA. CDR3 size: 13 residues. The ends lost 4 bases at V and 4 bases at J; junction bases unmatched: 1.

This clonotype was detected a few times. The chain combines TRBV20-1 with TRBJ1-5; D gene uncertain. Trimming stripped 0 bases from V and 4 bases from J, with 7 bases between. This CDR3 has 13 residues. Germline V gene data show CDR1 as DFQATT and CDR2 as SNEGSKA (reference sequence). CDR3 sequence (DNA): TGCAGTGCTAGAGAGCAGGCAAATCAGCCCCAGCATTTT. The encoded protein is CSAREQANQPQHF.

This clonotype was seen repeatedly, ten times or more. The V and J genes are TRBV10-3 and TRBJ1-3; a possible D gene is TRBD1 (6 bases). The CDR3 extends over 13 amino acids. The V and J ends lost 7 bases and 5 bases respectively, with 12 bases between them. Germline lookup yields CDR1 ENHRY and CDR2 SYGVKD. The CDR3 coding sequence is TGTGCCATCACACAGGGTGTTAGAAACACCATATATTTT. The encoded protein is CAITQGVRNTIYF.

This clonotype has only a few counts. The chain recombines TRBV20-1 with TRBJ2-2, with TRBD2 matching 14 bases. V dropped 1 base and J dropped 11; count of bases not matched to a gene: 9. The CDR3 sequence is 16 residues long. Germline V gene data show CDR1 as DFQATT and CDR2 as SNEGSKA (reference sequence). The CDR3 nucleotides read TGCAGTGCTAGAGCAAGGACTAGCGGGAGGAGTAGTGAGCTGTTTTTT. Translating it yields CSARARTSGRSSELFF.

This clonotype was found many times. This rearrangement joins TRBV27 to TRBJ2-5; D unresolved. V gave up 4 bases and J gave up 1 base, with 7 bases separating them. CDR1 is MNHEY, CDR2 SMNVEV, per germline (reference sequence). This CDR3 spans 13 amino acids. CDR3 nucleotides: TGTGCCAGCAGTTCCACATTCCAAGAGACCCAGTACTTC. Translating it yields CASSSTFQETQYF.

This clonotype occurred many times. The V and J genes are TRBV29-1 and TRBJ2-7; D is perhaps TRBD2 (5 bases). Germline V gene lookup returns CDR1 SQVTM and CDR2 ANQGSEA. The CDR3 runs to 13 residues. With 4 bases removed from V and 1 base from J, the gap between germline ends came to 11 bases. The CDR3 DNA is TGCAGCGTTGCGGACTCCATATCCTACGAGCAGTACTTC. Amino acids: CSVADSISYEQYF.

The V and J genes are TRBV9 and TRBJ2-3; TRBD2 might be the D (6 bases). Deletions cut 4 bases from V and 2 bases from J, with 11 bases between. This CDR3 contains 14 residues. The germline V gene has CDR1 SGDLS and CDR2 YYNGEE. The CDR3 DNA follows: TGTGCCAGCAGCACCGGGGGATACACAGATACGCAGTATTTT. Translating it yields CASSTGGYTDTQYF.

This chain connects TRBV7-9 to TRBJ2-7; D is ambiguous. The germline V gene has CDR1 SEHNR and CDR2 FQNEAQ (reference sequence). V lost 8 bases and J lost 4, with 15 bases in between. The CDR3 sequence is 13 residues long. In DNA form, the CDR3 reads TGTGCCAGCGAAGGCCGCGCCAATTACGAGCAGTACTTC. It encodes CASEGRANYEQYF.

The chain recombines TRBV7-2 with TRBJ2-1; 9 nucleotides line up with TRBD2. The junction had 11 bases not matched to a gene; V was cut back by 5 bases and J by 9 bases. The V gene's germline CDR1 is SGHTA and CDR2 FQGNSA. This CDR3 is 15 amino acids long. This CDR3 reads CASSALAGASPEQFF. The CDR3 DNA reads as TGTGCCAGCAGCGCCTTAGCGGGAGCCTCGCCTGAGCAGTTCTTC.

The chain carries TRBV7-8 and TRBJ1-2, with D unresolved. CDR1 SGHVS and CDR2 FQNEAQ come from the germline V gene. Trimming pared 1 base from V and 1 base from J, leaving 10 bases between. The CDR3 is 15 amino acids. CDR3 sequence: CASSLGDKINYGYTF. DNA of the CDR3: TGTGCCAGCAGCTTAGGAGACAAAATTAACTATGGCTACACCTTC. Drawing the rest from reference TRBV7-8 and TRBJ1-2, the complete variable domain is GAGVSQSPRYKVAKRGQDVALRCDPISGHVSLFWYQQALGQGPEFLTYFQNEAQLDKSGLPSDRFFAERPEGSVSTLKIQRTQQEDSAVYLCASSLGDKINYGYTFGSGTRLTVV.